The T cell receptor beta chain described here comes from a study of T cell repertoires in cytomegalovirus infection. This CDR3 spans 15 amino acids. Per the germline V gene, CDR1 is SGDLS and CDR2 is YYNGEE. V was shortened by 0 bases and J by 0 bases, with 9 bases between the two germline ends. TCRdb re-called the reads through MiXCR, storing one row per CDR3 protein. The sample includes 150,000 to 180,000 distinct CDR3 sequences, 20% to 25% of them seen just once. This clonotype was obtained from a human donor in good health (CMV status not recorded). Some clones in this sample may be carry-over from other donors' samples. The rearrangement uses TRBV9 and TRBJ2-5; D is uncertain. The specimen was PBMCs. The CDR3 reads CASSVAPTDQETQYF. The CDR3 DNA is TGTGCCAGCAGCGTAGCTCCCACAGACCAAGAGACCCAGTACTTC.